This T cell receptor (beta chain) was retrieved from a study of PD-1 blockade in classical Hodgkin lymphoma. Study in general: Once every 2 weeks, patients received intravenous nivolumab at 3 mg/kg. Study-level findings and limits: Although disease activity or prior therapy may be involved, causes of the repertoire differences remain undefined. Complete responders' diversity at baseline resembled that of newly diagnosed patients. Newly diagnosed patients reportedly had lower baseline TCR diversity than healthy donors.

In the case of this clone: The antigen is not known.

The CDR3 extends over 15 amino acids. V lost 2 bases, J lost 4 bases, and 2 bases stayed unmatched. Germline lookup yields CDR1 MNHEY and CDR2 SVGAGI. Every patient was affected by relapse after autologous stem cell transplantation, while exposure to brentuximab vedotin was not uniform. Sequencing was performed with immunoSEQ multiplex PCR; in TCRdb, only in-frame clones are kept and a portion is missing. The table records tens of thousands of clones, around 80% of them present only once. This TCR was sampled from a human donor with classical Hodgkin lymphoma. V usage is TRBV6-5 and J usage is TRBJ1-4; 9 bases match TRBD1. The sample was peripheral blood mononuclear cells (PBMCs), taken before the second cycle of nivolumab. CDR3: CASSYPGQGNEKLFF. Here the CDR3 DNA reads TGTGCCAGCAGTTACCCGGGACAGGGTAATGAAAAACTGTTTTTT.